The 27 T cell receptor beta chains given below trace back to one sample, sequenced in a study of Graves' ophthalmopathy and Graves' hyperthyroidism. Amplification from RNA transcripts yielded the TCR beta CDR3 regions. HTBI-primed first-round RT-PCR preceded second-round multiplex PCR. TCRdb re-analysed the multiplex PCR reads in MiXCR, keeping a single row per CDR3 protein. This sample has about 210,000 distinct CDR3 sequences, with just under 30% found just once. The sample was peripheral blood. These receptors were taken from a man in his forties or fifties with Graves' ophthalmopathy.

This clonotype was detected many times. The chain links TRBV7-8 to TRBJ2-7; D may be TRBD1 (7 bases). V lost 5 bases and J lost 6, with 20 bases in between. The CDR3 spans 15 residues. Germline V gene sequence: CDR1 SGHVS, CDR2 FQNEAQ. The chain's CDR3 is CASSAGQEGLSEQYF. In DNA, the CDR3 is TGTGCCAGCAGCGCCGGACAGGAGGGTCTAAGCGAGCAGTACTTC.

The chain links TRBV7-8 to TRBJ2-5; 9 bases map to TRBD2. CDR1 is SGHVS and CDR2 is FQNEAQ in the germline V gene. The CDR3 covers 16 residues. Trimming at V came to 3 bases and at J to 7 bases, leaving 12 bases not matched to a gene. CDR3 DNA: TGTGCCAGCAGCTTCCCGACTAGCGGACAAGATGGGACCCAGTACTTC. Its translation: CASSFPTSGQDGTQYF.

This clonotype was detected ten times or more. The chain uses TRBV5-5 and TRBJ2-7, with D perhaps TRBD1 (6 bases). The germline V gene has CDR1 SGHKS and CDR2 YYEKEE (reference sequence). The ends were cut back, 4 bases at V and 7 bases at J, with 18 bases in the middle. The length of the CDR3 is 14 residues. DNA of the CDR3: TGTGCCAGCAGCCCTCAACAGGGTCGTTGGGAGCAGTACTTC. It yields the protein CASSPQQGRWEQYF. Supplemented by reference TRBV5-5 and TRBJ2-7, the full variable domain reads DAGVTQSPTHLIKTRGQQVTLRCSPISGHKSVSWYQQVLGQGPQFIFQYYEKEERGRGNFPDRFSARQFPNYSSELNVNALLLGDSALYLCASSPQQGRWEQYFGPGTRLTVT.

This clonotype appeared many times. The chain joins TRBV5-6 to TRBJ1-2; D is unclear. The V end lost 4 bases, the J end lost 4 bases, and 14 bases lay between the germline ends. From germline, CDR1 is SGHDT and CDR2 YYEEEE. This CDR3 has 14 residues. DNA of the CDR3: TGTGCCAGCAGCGGACGGAGGAACCTCTATGGCTACACCTTC. It encodes CASSGRRNLYGYTF.

This clonotype came up many times. V is TRBV27 and J is TRBJ1-1; D not certain. The CDR3 has 13 residues. Trimming took 4 bases from V and 2 from J, leaving 8 bases between them. CDR1 and CDR2 from the germline V gene are MNHEY and SMNVEV (reference sequence). This chain's CDR3 is CASSYSINTEAFF. The CDR3 coding sequence is TGTGCCAGCAGTTACAGCATCAACACTGAAGCTTTCTTT.

At least ten counts were recorded for this clonotype. CDR3 amino acids: CASSLYSGGGQETQYF. For the CDR3, the DNA is TGTGCCAGCAGTTTATATAGCGGAGGGGGGCAAGAGACCCAGTACTTC. This rearrangement joins TRBV12-3 or TRBV12-4 to TRBJ2-5; D may be TRBD1 or TRBD2 (6 bases each). There are 16 residues in the CDR3. With 2 bases removed from V and 2 bases from J, the gap between germline ends came to 15 bases.

This clonotype was recorded at least ten times. The chain has TRBV13 and TRBJ2-2, with D possibly TRBD2 on 5 matching bases. The germline CDR1 and CDR2 sequences are PRHDT and FYEKMQ (reference sequence). Trimming removed 4 bases at V and 0 bases at J, with 21 bases between. The CDR3 runs to 19 residues. The CDR3 DNA reads as TGTGCCAGCAGCTCACTCGGGGTAGCGACCCCGTCGAACACCGGGGAGCTGTTTTTT. Translation gives CASSSLGVATPSNTGELFF.

The genes are TRBV27 and TRBJ2-7; 8 bases are shared with TRBD2. The germline V gene encodes CDR1 MNHEY and CDR2 SMNVEV (reference sequence). The CDR3 is made up of 20 amino acids. V was clipped by 3 bases and J by 1 base; unmatched bases: 20. The CDR3 DNA sequence: TGTGCCAGCAGTTTTTCCCTGACAGAAGCAGCGGGAGAGAAATCCTACGAGCAGTACTTC. This codes for CASSFSLTEAAGEKSYEQYF.

The sample holds many counts of this clonotype. This chain uses TRBV27 with TRBJ2-2, with no clear D. The CDR3 sequence is 13 residues long. The germline gives CDR1 MNHEY, CDR2 SMNVEV (reference sequence). V was cut by 2 bases and J by 5 bases, with 6 bases left in between. CDR3 sequence reads: CASSLVGTGELFF. In DNA form, the CDR3 reads TGTGCCAGCAGTTTAGTGGGGACCGGGGAGCTGTTTTTT.

This rearrangement joins TRBV6-1 to TRBJ2-7; the D gene is possibly TRBD2 (5 bases). Germline CDR1 and CDR2: MNHNS and SASEGT. CDR3 length: 13 residues. V lost 10 bases and J 6 bases, leaving 19 bases between the germline ends. CDR3 coding DNA: TGTGCCACCCAGGACTGGAAGGAGCGCGAGCAGTACTTC. Translation: CATQDWKEREQYF.

This rearrangement joins TRBV20-1 to TRBJ2-7; TRBD2 is a possible D gene (6 bases). V lost 5 bases and J 3 bases, leaving 17 bases between the germline ends. CDR1 DFQATT and CDR2 SNEGSKA come from the germline V gene (reference sequence). The CDR3 has 14 residues. CDR3 sequence reads: CSAGPTGVVYEQYF. The CDR3 region has the DNA TGCAGTGCTGGCCCCACGGGAGTGGTCTACGAGCAGTACTTC.

The J gene is TRBJ1-5, the V gene TRBV12-3 or TRBV12-4; D unresolved. The V end lost 2 bases, the J end lost 6 bases, and 11 bases lay between the germline ends. CDR3 size: 14 residues. The CDR3 here is CASSLMGKGQPQHF. CDR3 coding DNA: TGTGCCAGCAGTTTAATGGGGAAAGGTCAGCCCCAGCATTTT.

The chain employs TRBV6-1 and TRBJ1-1; weak D call: TRBD1 (5 bases). This CDR3 region has 15 residues. Germline CDR1 is MNHNS and CDR2 is SASEGT. V lost 4 bases to trimming and J lost 0 bases, with 12 bases between them. CDR3 sequence reads: CASSAQTVMNTEAFF. DNA of the CDR3: TGTGCCAGCAGTGCCCAGACAGTGATGAACACTGAAGCTTTCTTT.

This clonotype appeared many times. The CDR3, as DNA: TGTGCCAGCAGTTTAGGCCAAGTCTACGAGCAGTACTTC. Protein product: CASSLGQVYEQYF. This sequence joins TRBV28 and TRBJ2-7; D remains unclear. Trimming removed 2 bases at V and 3 bases at J, with 8 bases between. This CDR3 contains 13 residues. Germline V lookup: CDR1 MDHEN, CDR2 SYDVKM.

This clonotype appeared many times. The rearrangement links TRBV27 to TRBJ2-7; D not resolved. The CDR3 totals 13 residues. The germline V gene has CDR1 MNHEY and CDR2 SMNVEV (reference sequence). V dropped 5 bases and J dropped 1 base, with 9 bases sitting between them. CDR3 nucleotide sequence: TGTGCCAGCAGTCCGCCACTATCCTACGAGCAGTACTTC. Protein: CASSPPLSYEQYF.

The rearrangement joins TRBV29-1 to TRBJ1-1; no clear D gene. Trimming shortened V by 6 bases and J by 5 bases, and 10 bases separated the two germline ends. The germline V gene has CDR1 SQVTM and CDR2 ANQGSEA. The CDR3 has 11 amino acids. CDR3 sequence (DNA): TGCAGCGTAAGCTCCCCAACTGAAGCTTTCTTT. It specifies CSVSSPTEAFF. The full variable domain, rest sourced from reference TRBV29-1 and TRBJ1-1, is SAVISQKPSRDICQRGTSLTIQCQVDSQVTMMFWYRQQPGQSLTLIATANQGSEATYESGFVIDKFPISRPNLTFSTLTVSNMSPEDSSIYLCSVSSPTEAFFGQGTRLTVV.

This clonotype was seen repeatedly, ten times or more. The chain carries TRBV20-1 and TRBJ2-2; TRBD2 aligns across 7 bases. This CDR3 comprises 17 residues. Germline CDR1 is DFQATT and CDR2 is SNEGSKA (reference sequence). V trimming: 1 base; J trimming: 6 bases; junction bases outside the gene matches: 14. The CDR3 DNA follows: TGCAGTGCTAGAGGGCCCCTGATGCGGGAGAGGGCCGGGGAGCTGTTTTTT. It encodes CSARGPLMRERAGELFF.

The chain is built from TRBV27 and TRBJ2-2, with TRBD1 as a possible D gene (6 bases). Germline lookup yields CDR1 MNHEY and CDR2 SMNVEV (reference sequence). The CDR3 sequence is 16 residues long. V lost 4 bases, J lost 6 bases, and 18 bases lay in between. In DNA, the CDR3 is TGTGCCAGCAGTTCCCTAAACAGGGTTTGGGCCGGGGAGCTGTTTTTT. Amino acid sequence: CASSSLNRVWAGELFF.

This clonotype was seen at least ten times. This chain connects TRBV27 to TRBJ2-7; D might be TRBD1 or TRBD2, each matching 5 bases. This CDR3 is 16 amino acids long. Trimming shortened V by 4 bases and J by 0 bases, and 16 bases separated the two germline ends. Germline V gene data show CDR1 as MNHEY and CDR2 as SMNVEV (reference sequence). The CDR3, as DNA: TGTGCCAGCAGTTCAATCCGGGACCGTCTCTCCTACGAGCAGTACTTC. Translation gives CASSSIRDRLSYEQYF.

This chain links TRBV6-5 with TRBJ1-1, with D perhaps TRBD1 (5 bases). The length of the CDR3 is 15 residues. Trimming removed 4 bases from V and 1 base from J, with 13 bases in between. The germline CDR1 and CDR2 sequences are MNHEY and SVGAGI. The CDR3 DNA is TGTGCCAGCAGTTTCGGGGGACGGACGAACACTGAAGCTTTCTTT. It encodes CASSFGGRTNTEAFF.

This clonotype was seen repeatedly, ten times or more. The J gene is TRBJ2-7, the V gene TRBV7-8; 10 bases align to TRBD1. Looked up from germline, CDR1 is SGHVS and CDR2 is FQNEAQ. J gave up 6 bases and V 5 bases, and 13 bases lay outside the gene matches. The CDR3 spans 16 residues. In DNA, the CDR3 is TGTGCCAGCAGCCCGGGGGGTGGGACAGGGGTTCGCGAGCAGTACTTC. As protein: CASSPGGGTGVREQYF.

This clonotype has a count of ten or more. The chain is built from TRBV19 and TRBJ1-5; D perhaps matches TRBD1 (6 bases). V lost 3 bases, J lost 3 bases, and 9 bases lay in between. Germline V gives CDR1 LNHDA, CDR2 SQIVND (reference sequence). The length of the CDR3 is 14 residues. The CDR3 sequence: CASSMDSLNQPQHF. CDR3 coding DNA: TGTGCCAGTAGTATGGACAGCCTCAATCAGCCCCAGCATTTT.

In its sample, this clonotype was seen many times. The J gene is TRBJ2-2, the V gene TRBV4-1; 9 nucleotides agree with TRBD1. Germline CDR1 reads MGHRA; CDR2 reads YSYEKL. V was pared by 5 bases and J by 0 bases, with 10 bases of the junction left unmatched. The length of the CDR3 is 18 residues. The CDR3 sequence is CASSSHGTGSPNTGELFF. The CDR3 DNA reads TGCGCCAGCAGCTCCCACGGGACAGGGTCGCCGAACACCGGGGAGCTGTTTTTT.

This clonotype showed up many times. V usage is TRBV24-1 and J usage is TRBJ2-7; D unresolved. CDR1 is KGHDR and CDR2 is SFDVKD in the germline V gene. The ends were cut back, 6 bases at V and 5 bases at J, with 16 bases in the middle. The CDR3 runs to 14 residues. In DNA, the CDR3 is TGTGCCACCAGTCACCCGACGGATAGCAACGAGCAGTACTTC. This sequence encodes CATSHPTDSNEQYF.

This chain joins TRBV6-2 or TRBV6-3 and TRBJ2-7; TRBD2 aligns across 9 bases. Germline V gene data show CDR1 as MNHEY and CDR2 as SVGEGT. The CDR3 spans 17 residues. J gave up 4 bases and V 0 bases, and 10 bases lay outside the gene matches. CDR3 nucleotides: TGTGCCAGCAGTTACTCAGGGGCCGGGACTAGCAGTTACGAGCAGTACTTC. Amino acid sequence: CASSYSGAGTSSYEQYF.

This clonotype showed up just once. The rearrangement links TRBV27 to TRBJ2-7; 8 nucleotides line up with TRBD1. V shed 5 bases and J 7 bases; nucleotides not matched to a gene: 10. The CDR3 has 14 amino acids. Germline V lookup: CDR1 MNHEY, CDR2 SMNVEV (reference sequence). The CDR3 nucleotides are TGTGCCAGCAGTGGATCGGGACAGGTTGCAGAGCAGTACTTC. Translated, it gives CASSGSGQVAEQYF.

This clonotype was seen many times. The chain combines TRBV5-1 with TRBJ2-7, with TRBD1 matching over 7 bases. This CDR3 has 16 amino acids. The junction had 6 bases not matched to a gene; V was cut back by 0 bases and J by 0 bases. Per the germline V gene, CDR1 is SGHRS and CDR2 is YFSETQ. The CDR3 DNA reads TGCGCCAGCAGCTTGGCCGGGACAGAACCCTCCTACGAGCAGTACTTC. Translated: CASSLAGTEPSYEQYF.